This T cell receptor (beta chain) originates from a study of cytomegalovirus exposure and HLA in healthy donors. Study observations and caveats: Being productive about 87% or about 30% of the time was typical of most TCR beta V segments in an earlier analysis. Later on, a genetic analysis was performed. It linked a missense variant in DCLRE1C with V- and J-gene trimming of TCR beta.

The CDR3 sequence is 15 residues long. Looked up from germline, CDR1 is LGHNA and CDR2 is YNFKEQ. V shed 5 bases, J shed 1 base, and the junction held 4 bases outside the gene matches. Details on this clone: No antigen is known for it.

60 Vbeta and 13 Jbeta primers were used in PCR. Only in-frame clones appear in the TCRdb table, and some are missing; sequencing was by immunoSEQ multiplex PCR. The table has 110,000 to 150,000 clones, 75% seen once. The chain employs TRBV4-2 and TRBJ2-1, with 8 bases lining up with TRBD1. The sequence was collected from a man under 40 in good health and CMV-seronegative. The sequencing input was PBMCs. This CDR3 is CASSVDRGSYNEQFF. The CDR3 DNA is TGTGCCAGCAGCGTCGACAGGGGTTCCTACAATGAGCAGTTCTTC.